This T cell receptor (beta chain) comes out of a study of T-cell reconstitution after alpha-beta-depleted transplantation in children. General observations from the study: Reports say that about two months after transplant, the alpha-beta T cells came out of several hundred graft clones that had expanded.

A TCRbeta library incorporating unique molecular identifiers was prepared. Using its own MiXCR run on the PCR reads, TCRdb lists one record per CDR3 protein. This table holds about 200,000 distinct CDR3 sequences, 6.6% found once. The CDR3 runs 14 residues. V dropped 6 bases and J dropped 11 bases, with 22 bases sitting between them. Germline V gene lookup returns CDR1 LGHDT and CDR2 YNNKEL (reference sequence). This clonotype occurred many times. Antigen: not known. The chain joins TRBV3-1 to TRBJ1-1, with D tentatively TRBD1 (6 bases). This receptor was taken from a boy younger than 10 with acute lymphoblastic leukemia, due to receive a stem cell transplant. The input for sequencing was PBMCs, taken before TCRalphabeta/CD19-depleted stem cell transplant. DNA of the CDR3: TGTGCCAGCAGGCAGACAGGAACTTTGGATTGTGCTTTCTTT. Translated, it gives CASRQTGTLDCAFF.